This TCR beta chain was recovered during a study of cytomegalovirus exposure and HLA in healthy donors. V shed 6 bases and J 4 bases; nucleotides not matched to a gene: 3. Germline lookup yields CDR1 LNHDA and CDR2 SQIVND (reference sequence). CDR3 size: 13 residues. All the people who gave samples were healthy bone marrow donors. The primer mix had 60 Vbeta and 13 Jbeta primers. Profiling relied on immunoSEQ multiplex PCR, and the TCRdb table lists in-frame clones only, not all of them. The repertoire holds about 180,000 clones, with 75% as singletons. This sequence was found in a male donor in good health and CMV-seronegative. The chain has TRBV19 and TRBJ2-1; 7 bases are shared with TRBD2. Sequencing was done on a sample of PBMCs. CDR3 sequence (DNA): TGTGCCAGTAGGCTAGCGGTTTACAATGAGCAGTTCTTC. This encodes CASRLAVYNEQFF. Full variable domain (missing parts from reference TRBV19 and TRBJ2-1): DGGITQSPKYLFRKEGQNVTLSCEQNLNHDAMYWYRQDPGQGLRLIYYSQIVNDFQKGDIAEGYSVSREKKESFPLTVTSAQKNPTAFYLCASRLAVYNEQFFGPGTRLTVL.